A selection of T cell receptor beta chains follows, all from one sample in a study of vaccination effects on CD4 cells after COVID-19. Clones were sequenced by immunoSEQ multiplex PCR, and TCRdb holds only the in-frame ones, with some missing. Here the sample spans tens of thousands of clones, 65% to 75% being singletons. Their antigens remain unidentified. The sequencing here drew on CD4+ T cells from PBMCs cultured without peptide, taken before COVID-19 vaccination. The receptors were sampled from a human donor who had a prior SARS-CoV-2 infection. Each CDR3 is given with its conserved first and last residue. A D gene is named only where the DNA matches it firmly. Some rows have no size entry. The others give once, few or many, or a class for an expanded clone.

cdr3_length: 15
v_call: TRBV20-1
clone_size: .
j_call: TRBJ2-1
d_call: TRBD2
cdr3_aa: CSASRGRAGGDEQFF
cdr3_nt: TGCAGTGCTAGTCGTGGGAGGGCCGGTGGCGATGAGCAGTTCTTC

cdr3_length: 14
v_call: TRBV5-1
clone_size: .
j_call: TRBJ2-6
d_call: .
cdr3_aa: CASRPGLGANVLTF
cdr3_nt: TGCGCCAGCAGGCCGGGGCTGGGGGCCAACGTCCTGACTTTC

cdr3_length: 14
v_call: TRBV2
clone_size: .
j_call: TRBJ2-1
d_call: .
cdr3_aa: CASSERPHYNEQFF
cdr3_nt: TGTGCCAGCAGTGAAAGACCCCACTACAATGAGCAGTTCTTC

cdr3_length: 16
v_call: TRBV6-2/TRBV6-3
clone_size: few
j_call: TRBJ2-1
d_call: .
cdr3_aa: CASSPGAGRGRNEQFF
cdr3_nt: TGTGCCAGCAGCCCCGGAGCGGGAAGGGGGAGAAATGAGCAGTTCTTC

cdr3_length: 15
v_call: TRBV11-3
clone_size: .
j_call: TRBJ2-1
d_call: TRBD1
cdr3_aa: CASSKGDRGQGEQFF
cdr3_nt: TGTGCCAGCAGCAAAGGGGACAGGGGGCAGGGTGAGCAGTTCTTC

cdr3_length: 16
v_call: TRBV20-1
clone_size: .
j_call: TRBJ1-2
d_call: .
cdr3_aa: CSASPPGSKAAYGYTF
cdr3_nt: TGCAGTGCTAGTCCGCCAGGATCCAAAGCGGCCTATGGCTACACCTTC

cdr3_length: 14
v_call: TRBV5-6
clone_size: .
j_call: TRBJ1-4
d_call: .
cdr3_aa: CASSTGQGFEKLFF
cdr3_nt: TGTGCCAGCAGCACAGGTCAGGGGTTTGAAAAACTGTTTTTT

cdr3_length: 15
v_call: TRBV6-4
clone_size: .
j_call: TRBJ2-5
d_call: TRBD2
cdr3_aa: CASSATGGPQETQYF
cdr3_nt: TGTGCCAGCAGTGCGACGGGAGGGCCCCAAGAGACCCAGTACTTC

cdr3_length: 15
v_call: TRBV10-3
clone_size: .
j_call: TRBJ1-2
d_call: TRBD1
cdr3_aa: CAISGTGDSIYGYTF
cdr3_nt: TGTGCCATCAGCGGGACAGGGGATTCGATATATGGCTACACCTTC

cdr3_length: 12
v_call: TRBV6-5
clone_size: .
j_call: TRBJ1-2
d_call: .
cdr3_aa: CASADRPYGYTF
cdr3_nt: TGTGCCAGCGCAGACAGGCCCTATGGCTACACCTTC

cdr3_length: 15
v_call: TRBV6-5
clone_size: .
j_call: TRBJ1-1
d_call: .
cdr3_aa: CASSYSGGGNTEAFF
cdr3_nt: TGTGCCAGCAGTTACAGCGGGGGTGGGAACACTGAAGCTTTCTTT

cdr3_length: 13
v_call: TRBV2
clone_size: few
j_call: TRBJ1-6
d_call: TRBD1
cdr3_aa: CASSTGGNSPLHF
cdr3_nt: TGTGCCAGCAGTACAGGGGGGAATTCACCCCTCCACTTT

cdr3_length: 19
v_call: TRBV4-1
clone_size: .
j_call: TRBJ1-2
d_call: .
cdr3_aa: CASTFTFSRSPGRSYGYTF
cdr3_nt: TGCGCCAGCACCTTTACCTTTTCCAGGTCCCCTGGGAGAAGCTATGGCTACACCTTC

cdr3_length: 14
v_call: TRBV28
clone_size: .
j_call: TRBJ2-7
d_call: TRBD2
cdr3_aa: CASRALAGGYEQYF
cdr3_nt: TGTGCCAGCAGAGCCTTAGCGGGGGGTTACGAGCAGTACTTC

cdr3_length: 14
v_call: TRBV20-1
clone_size: .
j_call: TRBJ1-1
d_call: .
cdr3_aa: CSASQSGWGTEAFF
cdr3_nt: TGCAGTGCTAGTCAATCGGGATGGGGCACTGAAGCTTTCTTT

cdr3_length: 13
v_call: TRBV2
clone_size: .
j_call: TRBJ1-1
d_call: .
cdr3_aa: CASSEQGDTEAFF
cdr3_nt: TGTGCCAGCAGTGAACAGGGTGACACTGAAGCTTTCTTT

cdr3_length: 12
v_call: TRBV2
clone_size: .
j_call: TRBJ2-3
d_call: .
cdr3_aa: CASSDTRDTQYF
cdr3_nt: TGTGCCAGCAGTGATACTAGAGATACGCAGTATTTT

cdr3_length: 13
v_call: TRBV30
clone_size: few
j_call: TRBJ1-2
d_call: .
cdr3_aa: CAWSVGGELGYTF
cdr3_nt: TGTGCCTGGAGTGTGGGGGGAGAGCTTGGCTACACCTTC

cdr3_length: 14
v_call: TRBV3-1/TRBV3-2
clone_size: .
j_call: TRBJ2-7
d_call: TRBD1
cdr3_aa: CASSLGQGYYEQYF
cdr3_nt: TGTGCCAGCAGCTTAGGACAGGGGTACTACGAGCAGTACTTC

cdr3_length: 15
v_call: TRBV4-1
clone_size: .
j_call: TRBJ1-2
d_call: .
cdr3_aa: CASSQAEGFNYGYTF
cdr3_nt: TGCGCCAGCAGCCAAGCGGAGGGATTCAACTATGGCTACACCTTC

cdr3_length: 18
v_call: TRBV18
clone_size: .
j_call: TRBJ2-1
d_call: TRBD1
cdr3_aa: CASSPRGQDGASYNEQFF
cdr3_nt: TGTGCCAGCTCACCACGTGGACAGGACGGTGCCTCCTACAATGAGCAGTTCTTC

cdr3_length: 16
v_call: TRBV11-1
clone_size: .
j_call: TRBJ2-5
d_call: .
cdr3_aa: CASSLAPVLAKETQYF
cdr3_nt: TGTGCCAGCAGCTTAGCGCCGGTGCTGGCGAAAGAGACCCAGTACTTC

cdr3_length: 18
v_call: TRBV12-5
clone_size: .
j_call: TRBJ2-4
d_call: TRBD2
cdr3_aa: CASGAGTSGGLAKNIQYF
cdr3_nt: TGTGCTAGTGGTGCCGGGACTAGCGGGGGCCTAGCCAAAAACATTCAGTACTTC

cdr3_length: 12
v_call: TRBV19
clone_size: .
j_call: TRBJ2-3
d_call: .
cdr3_aa: CASSTGSDTQYF
cdr3_nt: TGTGCCAGTAGTACTGGGTCAGATACGCAGTATTTT

cdr3_length: 12
v_call: TRBV7-9
clone_size: .
j_call: TRBJ1-6
d_call: .
cdr3_aa: CASSLGESPLHF
cdr3_nt: TGTGCCAGCAGCTTAGGGGAGTCACCCCTCCACTTT

cdr3_length: 13
v_call: TRBV5-5
clone_size: few
j_call: TRBJ2-1
d_call: .
cdr3_aa: CASSFLVWNEQFF
cdr3_nt: TGTGCCAGCAGCTTCCTAGTTTGGAATGAGCAGTTCTTC

cdr3_length: 16
v_call: TRBV11-2
clone_size: .
j_call: TRBJ1-2
d_call: .
cdr3_aa: CASSLDLSAGRDGYTF
cdr3_nt: TGTGCCAGCAGCTTAGATCTTTCGGCAGGGAGGGATGGCTACACCTTC

cdr3_length: 16
v_call: TRBV7-2
clone_size: .
j_call: TRBJ2-1
d_call: TRBD2
cdr3_aa: CASSPRLAGGPLEQFF
cdr3_nt: TGTGCCAGCAGCCCTAGACTAGCGGGGGGGCCTCTTGAGCAGTTCTTC

cdr3_length: 15
v_call: TRBV28
clone_size: .
j_call: TRBJ1-4
d_call: TRBD1
cdr3_aa: CASSLAGQGGVKLFF
cdr3_nt: TGTGCCAGCAGTTTAGCCGGACAGGGGGGGGTAAAACTGTTTTTT

cdr3_length: 16
v_call: TRBV7-2
clone_size: .
j_call: TRBJ2-1
d_call: .
cdr3_aa: CASSLVAGPVYNEQFF
cdr3_nt: TGTGCCAGCAGCTTAGTGGCGGGGCCCGTTTACAATGAGCAGTTCTTC

cdr3_length: 14
v_call: TRBV2
clone_size: once
j_call: TRBJ2-7
d_call: .
cdr3_aa: CASSPVSQGNEQYF
cdr3_nt: TGTGCCAGCAGCCCAGTTTCACAGGGCAACGAGCAGTACTTC

cdr3_length: 12
v_call: TRBV18
clone_size: .
j_call: TRBJ2-7
d_call: .
cdr3_aa: CASSPTREEQYF
cdr3_nt: TGTGCCAGCTCACCTACGAGGGAAGAGCAGTACTTC

cdr3_length: 14
v_call: TRBV27
clone_size: many
j_call: TRBJ2-2
d_call: .
cdr3_aa: CASRFSRNTGELFF
cdr3_nt: TGTGCCAGCAGATTTTCTAGGAACACCGGGGAGCTGTTTTTT

cdr3_length: 15
v_call: TRBV7-9
clone_size: .
j_call: TRBJ1-5
d_call: TRBD1
cdr3_aa: CASSQGLQGDQPQHF
cdr3_nt: TGTGCCAGCAGCCAGGGACTCCAGGGGGATCAGCCCCAGCATTTT

cdr3_length: 14
v_call: TRBV6-5
clone_size: .
j_call: TRBJ1-2
d_call: .
cdr3_aa: CASSYNGRNYGYTF
cdr3_nt: TGTGCCAGCAGCTACAACGGGCGAAACTATGGCTACACCTTC

cdr3_length: 15
v_call: TRBV7-2
clone_size: .
j_call: TRBJ2-1
d_call: .
cdr3_aa: CASSLGWNRGNEQFF
cdr3_nt: TGTGCCAGCAGCTTAGGTTGGAATCGGGGGAATGAGCAGTTCTTC

cdr3_length: 14
v_call: TRBV6-5
clone_size: .
j_call: TRBJ2-6
d_call: .
cdr3_aa: CASSKKSGANVLTF
cdr3_nt: TGTGCCAGCAGCAAAAAATCTGGGGCCAACGTCCTGACTTTC

cdr3_length: 15
v_call: TRBV27
clone_size: once
j_call: TRBJ1-1
d_call: .
cdr3_aa: CASKYGGSLNTEAFF
cdr3_nt: TGTGCCAGCAAATACGGGGGGTCCTTAAACACTGAAGCTTTCTTT

cdr3_length: 13
v_call: TRBV2
clone_size: .
j_call: TRBJ1-5
d_call: .
cdr3_aa: CASKDRSSEPQHF
cdr3_nt: TGTGCCAGCAAGGACAGATCGTCGGAGCCCCAGCATTTT

cdr3_length: 14
v_call: TRBV19
clone_size: .
j_call: TRBJ2-3
d_call: .
cdr3_aa: CASSPSVTADTQYF
cdr3_nt: TGTGCCAGTAGTCCGTCAGTAACGGCAGATACGCAGTATTTT

cdr3_length: 15
v_call: TRBV5-5
clone_size: .
j_call: TRBJ2-7
d_call: .
cdr3_aa: CASSTGTGAPYEQYF
cdr3_nt: TGTGCCAGCAGCACCGGGACGGGGGCCCCCTACGAGCAGTACTTC

cdr3_length: 13
v_call: TRBV5-4
clone_size: .
j_call: TRBJ2-2
d_call: .
cdr3_aa: CASSFWGAGELFF
cdr3_nt: TGTGCCAGCAGCTTTTGGGGTGCCGGGGAGCTGTTTTTT

cdr3_length: 13
v_call: TRBV18
clone_size: few
j_call: TRBJ1-1
d_call: TRBD1
cdr3_aa: CASSRQGHTEAFF
cdr3_nt: TGTGCCAGCTCAAGACAGGGGCACACTGAAGCTTTCTTT

cdr3_length: 13
v_call: TRBV19
clone_size: .
j_call: TRBJ2-5
d_call: .
cdr3_aa: CASSTSTALTQYF
cdr3_nt: TGTGCCAGTAGTACTTCGACGGCCCTGACCCAGTACTTC

cdr3_length: 15
v_call: TRBV29-1
clone_size: .
j_call: TRBJ1-2
d_call: TRBD1
cdr3_aa: CSVHQAGTGRDGYTF
cdr3_nt: TGCAGCGTCCATCAAGCCGGGACAGGGAGAGATGGCTACACCTTC

cdr3_length: 16
v_call: TRBV6-6
clone_size: few
j_call: TRBJ2-3
d_call: TRBD2
cdr3_aa: CASSSGLAVSTDTQYF
cdr3_nt: TGTGCCAGCAGTTCTGGACTAGCGGTCAGCACAGATACGCAGTATTTT

cdr3_length: 13
v_call: TRBV6-5
clone_size: .
j_call: TRBJ2-7
d_call: TRBD1
cdr3_aa: CASSWRQGDEQYF
cdr3_nt: TGTGCCAGCAGTTGGAGACAGGGCGACGAGCAGTACTTC

cdr3_length: 15
v_call: TRBV7-9
clone_size: .
j_call: TRBJ2-5
d_call: TRBD2
cdr3_aa: CASSSGTSGQETQYF
cdr3_nt: TGTGCCAGCAGTTCTGGGACTAGCGGCCAAGAGACCCAGTACTTC

cdr3_length: 16
v_call: TRBV14
clone_size: .
j_call: TRBJ2-5
d_call: .
cdr3_aa: CASSQDIGGGSSPQYF
cdr3_nt: TGTGCCAGCAGCCAAGATATTGGGGGGGGCTCGTCGCCCCAGTACTTC

cdr3_length: 14
v_call: TRBV5-6
clone_size: .
j_call: TRBJ2-5
d_call: .
cdr3_aa: CASSLASGGETQYF
cdr3_nt: TGTGCCAGCAGCTTGGCGTCTGGGGGAGAGACCCAGTACTTC

cdr3_length: 14
v_call: TRBV30
clone_size: few
j_call: TRBJ2-1
d_call: .
cdr3_aa: CAWSVFRGRNEQFF
cdr3_nt: TGTGCCTGGAGTGTATTTCGGGGGAGGAATGAGCAGTTCTTC

cdr3_length: 13
v_call: TRBV7-3
clone_size: few
j_call: TRBJ2-3
d_call: TRBD1
cdr3_aa: CASSLDRGDTQYF
cdr3_nt: TGTGCCAGCAGCTTGGACAGGGGAGATACGCAGTATTTT

cdr3_length: 14
v_call: TRBV5-4
clone_size: .
j_call: TRBJ2-7
d_call: .
cdr3_aa: CASSLGTGRNEQYF
cdr3_nt: TGTGCCAGCAGCTTGGGGACGGGGAGGAACGAGCAGTACTTC

cdr3_length: 12
v_call: TRBV2
clone_size: .
j_call: TRBJ1-2
d_call: .
cdr3_aa: CASRVLNYGYTF
cdr3_nt: TGTGCCAGCAGGGTTCTCAACTATGGCTACACCTTC

cdr3_length: 14
v_call: TRBV5-1
clone_size: .
j_call: TRBJ2-7
d_call: .
cdr3_aa: CASSLATMSYEQYF
cdr3_nt: TGCGCCAGCAGCTTGGCCACAATGTCCTACGAGCAGTACTTC

cdr3_length: 12
v_call: TRBV29-1
clone_size: .
j_call: TRBJ2-7
d_call: .
cdr3_aa: CSVQDVLYEQYF
cdr3_nt: TGCAGCGTACAAGACGTACTCTACGAGCAGTACTTC

cdr3_length: 13
v_call: TRBV7-9
clone_size: .
j_call: TRBJ2-7
d_call: .
cdr3_aa: CASSPTMGYEQYF
cdr3_nt: TGTGCCAGCAGCCCAACAATGGGCTACGAGCAGTACTTC

cdr3_length: 14
v_call: TRBV5-4
clone_size: .
j_call: TRBJ2-3
d_call: TRBD2
cdr3_aa: CASSLIGTRDTQYF
cdr3_nt: TGTGCCAGCAGCTTGATCGGGACTAGGGATACGCAGTATTTT

cdr3_length: 13
v_call: TRBV6-5
clone_size: once
j_call: TRBJ2-2
d_call: .
cdr3_aa: CASSSSVTGELFF
cdr3_nt: TGTGCCAGCAGTTCCTCGGTCACCGGGGAGCTGTTTTTT

cdr3_length: 16
v_call: TRBV5-4
clone_size: .
j_call: TRBJ2-5
d_call: TRBD2
cdr3_aa: CASSLNPSGGAETQYF
cdr3_nt: TGTGCCAGCAGCTTAAATCCGAGCGGGGGGGCTGAGACCCAGTACTTC